This T cell receptor (beta chain) emerged from a study of cytomegalovirus exposure and HLA in healthy donors. The V gene lost 0 bases and the J gene lost 9 bases, with 7 bases spanning the gap. CDR3 size: 13 residues. CDR1 and CDR2 from the germline V gene are SGDLS and YYNGEE. PCR was performed using 60 Vbeta and 13 Jbeta primers. The protocol was immunoSEQ multiplex PCR, while the TCRdb copy is restricted to in-frame clones and leaves out a portion. There are approximately 160,000 clones in the sample; around 80% occur only once, and about 5% lies in the top ten. Sample: PBMCs. The V gene is TRBV9, the J gene TRBJ1-6; D not certain. This TCR was sampled from a man younger than 40 in good health and CMV-seropositive. The CDR3 region is CASSVAEVSPLHF. DNA of the CDR3: TGTGCCAGCAGCGTAGCGGAGGTTTCACCCCTCCACTTT.